A single T cell receptor beta chain is shown here with its context. Between roughly 20 and 33 mg of unsorted bulk tissue served as the source from which RNA and DNA were co-extracted. The sample originates from a study of tumor-infiltrating lymphocytes in primary liver carcinoma. Priming with a constant-region primer yielded TCR beta cDNA from about 450 ng total RNA. Libraries for TCR beta were built through three nested multiplex PCR rounds, which together made up a slightly modified ARM-PCR procedure. The first two PCR rounds used TRBV1-TRBV30 forward primers with a C-beta reverse primer, approximately 11 cycles each. MiXCR, run by TCRdb on the multiplex PCR reads, gives a single entry per CDR3 protein. The sample carries around 40,000 distinct CDR3 sequences, approximately 70% recorded once. The CDR3 covers 13 residues. Germline assignment: CDR1 SGHAT and CDR2 FQDESV (reference sequence).

This receptor was obtained from a middle-aged man with primary liver carcinoma and hepatitis B virus infection. Sequencing was done on a sample of liver tumor tissue from sampling region 2. The subset: tumor region T2, inferior pole. The chain employs TRBV11-1 and TRBJ2-1; unclear D gene. CDR3 region: CTGSFSETHEQFF. CDR3 DNA: TGTACCGGCAGCTTTTCTGAAACCCATGAGCAGTTCTTC.